These T cell receptor beta chains were read from a single sample in a study of cytomegalovirus exposure and HLA in healthy donors. Sequencing was performed with immunoSEQ multiplex PCR; in TCRdb, only in-frame clones are kept and a portion is missing. The sample lists about 260,000 clones; roughly 88% were seen once. Sequenced: PBMCs. The receptors here all came from a woman aged 25-40 years in good health and CMV-seronegative. The CDR3 runs from the conserved cysteine through the conserved F or W. The order of the fields is J gene, V gene, D gene, clone size, CDR3 DNA, CDR3 protein. The D gene is left open where the match is weak. Clone size appears in some rows only: once, few, many, or a class for an expanded clone.

j_call: TRBJ2-3
v_call: TRBV2
d_call: NA
clone_size: NA
cdr3_nt: TGTGCCAGCAGCAGGGGAGCAGATACGCAGTATTTT
cdr3_aa: CASSRGADTQYF

j_call: TRBJ2-3
v_call: TRBV6-4
d_call: TRBD2
clone_size: NA
cdr3_nt: TGTGCCAGCAGTGACGTGGCGGGAGCTCCAGATACGCAGTATTTT
cdr3_aa: CASSDVAGAPDTQYF

j_call: TRBJ2-5
v_call: TRBV2
d_call: TRBD1
clone_size: NA
cdr3_nt: TGTGCCAGCAGGAGGGACAGAAAGGGAGAGACCCAGTACTTC
cdr3_aa: CASRRDRKGETQYF

j_call: TRBJ2-3
v_call: TRBV4-2
d_call: TRBD2
clone_size: NA
cdr3_nt: TGTGCCAGCAGCCGAAGCGGGAGGGCCGGGGATACGCAGTATTTT
cdr3_aa: CASSRSGRAGDTQYF

j_call: TRBJ1-5
v_call: TRBV7-8
d_call: NA
clone_size: NA
cdr3_nt: TGTGCCAGCAGCTTATCCGGACCTTATCAGCCCCAGCATTTT
cdr3_aa: CASSLSGPYQPQHF

j_call: TRBJ2-7
v_call: TRBV9
d_call: NA
clone_size: NA
cdr3_nt: TGTGCCAGCAGCCGAGGGACTGCGTCCTACGAGCAGTACTTC
cdr3_aa: CASSRGTASYEQYF

j_call: TRBJ2-3
v_call: TRBV7-3
d_call: NA
clone_size: NA
cdr3_nt: TGTGCCAGCAGCATATCGGGGCCAGATACGCAGTATTTT
cdr3_aa: CASSISGPDTQYF

j_call: TRBJ2-7
v_call: TRBV28
d_call: TRBD1
clone_size: NA
cdr3_nt: TGTGCCAGCAGGACAGGGTGGGACGAGCAGTACTTC
cdr3_aa: CASRTGWDEQYF

j_call: TRBJ2-6
v_call: TRBV7-8
d_call: TRBD2
clone_size: NA
cdr3_nt: TGTGCCAGCAGCGGGGGGGAGGACTGGTTCTCTGGGGCCAACGTCCTGACTTTC
cdr3_aa: CASSGGEDWFSGANVLTF

j_call: TRBJ2-7
v_call: TRBV7-3
d_call: TRBD1
clone_size: NA
cdr3_nt: TGTGCCAGCAGCGAGACAGGGGGCATCGACGAGCAGTACTTC
cdr3_aa: CASSETGGIDEQYF

j_call: TRBJ1-3
v_call: TRBV15
d_call: NA
clone_size: NA
cdr3_nt: TGTGCCACCAGCAGCCTGGTCGCCTCTGGAAACACCATATATTTT
cdr3_aa: CATSSLVASGNTIYF

j_call: TRBJ2-4
v_call: TRBV29-1
d_call: NA
clone_size: NA
cdr3_nt: TGCAGCGTTGTATTAGGGGACCGATTATACTTC
cdr3_aa: CSVVLGDRLYF

j_call: TRBJ2-1
v_call: TRBV6-5
d_call: TRBD1
clone_size: NA
cdr3_nt: TGTGCCAGCACCCTCGGACAGGGGGCTTTCAATGAGCAGTTCTTC
cdr3_aa: CASTLGQGAFNEQFF

j_call: TRBJ2-1
v_call: TRBV6-1
d_call: TRBD2
clone_size: NA
cdr3_nt: TGTGCCAGCCCCTTAGCGGGAGTAGACTACAATGAGCAGTTCTTC
cdr3_aa: CASPLAGVDYNEQFF

j_call: TRBJ2-6
v_call: TRBV28
d_call: TRBD1
clone_size: NA
cdr3_nt: TGTGCCAGCACCTTCAGGGGGCACGGGGCCAACGTCCTGACTTTC
cdr3_aa: CASTFRGHGANVLTF

j_call: TRBJ2-7
v_call: TRBV7-9
d_call: TRBD2
clone_size: NA
cdr3_nt: TGTGCCAGCAGCTTAGTGCCTAGCGGTACCTACGAGCAGTACTTC
cdr3_aa: CASSLVPSGTYEQYF

j_call: TRBJ2-5
v_call: TRBV18
d_call: NA
clone_size: NA
cdr3_nt: TGTGCCAGCTCACCGGTCGGGGTCGGGACCCAGTACTTC
cdr3_aa: CASSPVGVGTQYF

j_call: TRBJ2-2
v_call: TRBV7-2
d_call: TRBD2
clone_size: NA
cdr3_nt: TGTGCCAGCAGCCCCTCCATGGCGGGAGTGCGCACCGGGGAGCTGTTTTTT
cdr3_aa: CASSPSMAGVRTGELFF

j_call: TRBJ2-3
v_call: TRBV5-1
d_call: NA
clone_size: NA
cdr3_nt: TGCGCCAGCAGCTTGGTCGGGGGAGTTAGTGCAGATACGCAGTATTTT
cdr3_aa: CASSLVGGVSADTQYF

j_call: TRBJ2-2
v_call: TRBV29-1
d_call: TRBD1
clone_size: NA
cdr3_nt: TGCAGCGTAACCGGGACAGGTATATTAAACACCGGGGAGCTGTTTTTT
cdr3_aa: CSVTGTGILNTGELFF

j_call: TRBJ1-2
v_call: TRBV29-1
d_call: TRBD1
clone_size: once
cdr3_nt: TGCAGCGTTGGGACAGGGGGTAACTATGGCTACACCTTC
cdr3_aa: CSVGTGGNYGYTF

j_call: TRBJ1-5
v_call: TRBV19
d_call: NA
clone_size: NA
cdr3_nt: TGTGCCAGTAGTATCAGGGACGGGGAGCCCCAGCATTTT
cdr3_aa: CASSIRDGEPQHF

j_call: TRBJ2-2
v_call: TRBV7-3
d_call: TRBD2
clone_size: NA
cdr3_nt: TGTGCCAGCAGCCCCTATCTAGCGGGAGGCGGGGAGCTGTTTTTT
cdr3_aa: CASSPYLAGGGELFF

j_call: TRBJ1-2
v_call: TRBV28
d_call: TRBD1
clone_size: NA
cdr3_nt: TGTGCCGGGAAACAGGGGGCGGAAGGCTACACCTTC
cdr3_aa: CAGKQGAEGYTF

j_call: TRBJ2-7
v_call: TRBV6-5
d_call: TRBD1
clone_size: NA
cdr3_nt: TGTGCCAGAACCGGGACAGGGGACGTTGGCGAGCAGTACTTC
cdr3_aa: CARTGTGDVGEQYF

j_call: TRBJ2-1
v_call: TRBV27
d_call: NA
clone_size: NA
cdr3_nt: TGTGCCAGCAGTTCCCCCACTAGAAGTAATGAGCAGTTCTTC
cdr3_aa: CASSSPTRSNEQFF

j_call: TRBJ2-1
v_call: TRBV4-2
d_call: NA
clone_size: NA
cdr3_nt: TGTGCCAGCCATAGCGGCTACAATGAGCAGTTCTTC
cdr3_aa: CASHSGYNEQFF

j_call: TRBJ2-1
v_call: TRBV5-1
d_call: NA
clone_size: NA
cdr3_nt: TGCGCCAGCAGCTTGGACGGGGACTCCTACAATGAGCAGTTCTTC
cdr3_aa: CASSLDGDSYNEQFF

j_call: TRBJ2-7
v_call: TRBV27
d_call: NA
clone_size: NA
cdr3_nt: TGTGCCAGCAGTTTATTTAGCGCAAACTACGAGCAGTACTTC
cdr3_aa: CASSLFSANYEQYF

j_call: TRBJ1-5
v_call: TRBV19
d_call: TRBD1
clone_size: NA
cdr3_nt: TGTGCCAGTGGGTTAGGACAGGGTAATAGCAATCAGCCCCAGCATTTT
cdr3_aa: CASGLGQGNSNQPQHF

j_call: TRBJ2-7
v_call: TRBV5-6
d_call: NA
clone_size: NA
cdr3_nt: TGTGCCAGCAGCCAAGGGACGGTATACGAGCAGTACTTC
cdr3_aa: CASSQGTVYEQYF

j_call: TRBJ2-3
v_call: TRBV4-3
d_call: NA
clone_size: NA
cdr3_nt: TGCGCCAGCAGCCGTAATAGTGCAGGGGCTGGAGATACGCAGTATTTT
cdr3_aa: CASSRNSAGAGDTQYF

j_call: TRBJ2-1
v_call: TRBV18
d_call: TRBD2
clone_size: NA
cdr3_nt: TGTGCCAGCTCACCACGGGTAGCGGGGGGCTACAATGAGCAGTTCTTC
cdr3_aa: CASSPRVAGGYNEQFF

j_call: TRBJ2-1
v_call: TRBV10-2
d_call: TRBD2
clone_size: NA
cdr3_nt: TGCGCCAGCAGTTGGACTAGCTCATCCTACAATGAGCAGTTCTTC
cdr3_aa: CASSWTSSSYNEQFF

j_call: TRBJ2-1
v_call: TRBV5-4
d_call: NA
clone_size: NA
cdr3_nt: TGTGCCAGCAGCTTGGGACTAGTCAGTTCCAATGAGCAGTTCTTC
cdr3_aa: CASSLGLVSSNEQFF

j_call: TRBJ2-3
v_call: TRBV10-3
d_call: TRBD2
clone_size: NA
cdr3_nt: TGTGCCATCGGGACTAGTAACACAGATACGCAGTATTTT
cdr3_aa: CAIGTSNTDTQYF

j_call: TRBJ2-4
v_call: TRBV14
d_call: NA
clone_size: NA
cdr3_nt: TGTGCCAGCAGCCCGTCGGGGGCTGGCATTCAGTACTTC
cdr3_aa: CASSPSGAGIQYF

j_call: TRBJ2-2
v_call: TRBV14
d_call: NA
clone_size: NA
cdr3_nt: TGTGCCAGCAGCCATCGGGGATCCGGGGAGCTGTTTTTT
cdr3_aa: CASSHRGSGELFF

j_call: TRBJ1-5
v_call: TRBV2
d_call: TRBD1
clone_size: NA
cdr3_nt: TGTGCCAGCTGTGACAGGGGAGCGATTAATCAGCCCCAGCATTTT
cdr3_aa: CASCDRGAINQPQHF

j_call: TRBJ2-7
v_call: TRBV28
d_call: TRBD2
clone_size: NA
cdr3_nt: TGTGCCAGCAGCTCGGGACTAGCCATCTACGAGCAGTACTTC
cdr3_aa: CASSSGLAIYEQYF

j_call: TRBJ2-1
v_call: TRBV11-2
d_call: NA
clone_size: once
cdr3_nt: TGTGCCAGCAGCTTAAATCCTGGGCGGAATGAGCAGTTCTTC
cdr3_aa: CASSLNPGRNEQFF

j_call: TRBJ1-1
v_call: TRBV6-1
d_call: TRBD1
clone_size: NA
cdr3_nt: TGTGCCAGCAGGACAGGGGTTACTGAAGCTTTCTTT
cdr3_aa: CASRTGVTEAFF

j_call: TRBJ1-2
v_call: TRBV4-1
d_call: NA
clone_size: NA
cdr3_nt: TGCGCCAGCAGCCAAGAGAGGCGTCAGGGAGTCCTTAACTATGGCTACACCTTC
cdr3_aa: CASSQERRQGVLNYGYTF

j_call: TRBJ2-7
v_call: TRBV2
d_call: NA
clone_size: NA
cdr3_nt: TGTGCCAGCAAGGCAGACTCCTACGAGCAGTACTTC
cdr3_aa: CASKADSYEQYF

j_call: TRBJ1-2
v_call: TRBV4-2
d_call: TRBD1
clone_size: once
cdr3_nt: TGTGCCAGCAGCCAAGGTGGAGGGGGCGTTGGCTACACCTTC
cdr3_aa: CASSQGGGGVGYTF

j_call: TRBJ2-1
v_call: TRBV5-1
d_call: NA
clone_size: NA
cdr3_nt: TGCGCCAGCAGCGGGGGGTGGGGTGGATACAATGAGCAGTTCTTC
cdr3_aa: CASSGGWGGYNEQFF

j_call: TRBJ2-7
v_call: TRBV18
d_call: NA
clone_size: NA
cdr3_nt: TGTGCCAGCTCACTACTAGCGAGGGGGTACGACGAGCAGTACTTC
cdr3_aa: CASSLLARGYDEQYF

j_call: TRBJ2-7
v_call: TRBV19
d_call: TRBD2
clone_size: NA
cdr3_nt: TGTGCCAGTGCCCGTGGTAGCGGGACAACCTACGAGCAGTACTTC
cdr3_aa: CASARGSGTTYEQYF

j_call: TRBJ2-7
v_call: TRBV2
d_call: TRBD2
clone_size: few
cdr3_nt: TGTGCCAGCAGGGTACTAGCGGGAGGCCCCGAGCAGTACTTC
cdr3_aa: CASRVLAGGPEQYF

j_call: TRBJ1-2
v_call: TRBV28
d_call: TRBD1
clone_size: NA
cdr3_nt: TGTGCCAGCAGTTCCCAACAGGGGTCCTATGGCTACACCTTC
cdr3_aa: CASSSQQGSYGYTF

j_call: TRBJ2-7
v_call: TRBV18
d_call: NA
clone_size: once
cdr3_nt: TGTGCCAGCTCCCCGGGACCCGCAAACGAGCAGTACTTC
cdr3_aa: CASSPGPANEQYF

j_call: TRBJ2-5
v_call: TRBV7-9
d_call: TRBD1
clone_size: NA
cdr3_nt: TGTGCCAGCAGCTGGACAGGCTCGTACCAAGAGACCCAGTACTTC
cdr3_aa: CASSWTGSYQETQYF

j_call: TRBJ1-5
v_call: TRBV9
d_call: NA
clone_size: NA
cdr3_nt: TGTGCCAGCAGCGTAGAGGGGCATAGCAATCAGCCCCAGCATTTT
cdr3_aa: CASSVEGHSNQPQHF